Below, one T cell receptor beta chain is given with its context. Its antigen is not identified. Multiplex touch-down PCR amplified TRB using TRB-A and TRB-B pools in one tube. TCRdb derives one entry per CDR3 protein from the multiplex PCR reads, leaving out DNA. The specimen's table records some 11,000 distinct CDR3 sequences. The source of the sample is a study of T cell clusters in autoimmune cytopenias. This CDR3 is built from 13 residues. Germline CDR1 is MNHEY and CDR2 is SVGAGI. Some 38,000 genome equivalents of blood DNA were amplified for TRB. Findings and caveats of the study: Primary autoimmune cytopenia patients appeared to lack physiological T cell clusters present in healthy donors.

These same data were also listed under a study on T cell repertoires in aging, cancer and after chemotherapy. That work states: Clear clonal overlap appeared across healthy donor samples taken over several months to years. Median generation probability rose over the chemotherapy interval in each cancer cohort, suggesting rebound thymic output.

This chain uses TRBV6-5 with TRBJ2-7; the TCRdb D gene call, TRBD1, has no DNA to confirm it. This clonotype originated in a human donor in good health. The sequencing sample was made of peripheral blood. The CDR3 reads CASSAPGSPEQYF.